Included here is one T cell receptor (beta chain) sequence, with context. What it binds is not known. This record belongs to a study of Ad26.COV2.S vaccination and SARS-CoV-2 variants. Study results and caveats: Substantial response breadth was reportedly seen for spike-specific CD8+ and CD4+ T cells after vaccination. Analyses that measured TCR breadth and depth may have underestimated total T cell responses. Whether participants received vaccine or placebo, their non-spike TCR breadth was similar.

The CDR3 has 12 residues. Per the germline V gene, CDR1 is SGHTA and CDR2 is FQGTGA. Deletions cut 3 bases from V and 5 bases from J, with 6 bases between. Clones were read by immunoSEQ multiplex PCR, and TCRdb kept only the in-frame ones, dropping some. Here the sample spans about 350,000 clones, just over 90% being singletons. The receptor was derived from a human donor who had recovered from COVID-19. The chain carries TRBV7-3 and TRBJ2-3, with D unclear. The sequencing here drew on peripheral blood, taken after recovery from COVID-19. The CDR3 protein is CASSFSGDTQYF. Here the CDR3 DNA reads TGTGCCAGCAGCTTTAGTGGAGATACGCAGTATTTT. Full variable domain (rest looked up from reference TRBV7-3 and TRBJ2-3): GAGVSQTPSNKVTEKGKYVELRCDPISGHTALYWYRQSLGQGPEFLIYFQGTGAADDSGLPNDRFFAVRPEGSVSTLKIQRTERGDSAVYLCASSFSGDTQYFGPGTRLTVL.